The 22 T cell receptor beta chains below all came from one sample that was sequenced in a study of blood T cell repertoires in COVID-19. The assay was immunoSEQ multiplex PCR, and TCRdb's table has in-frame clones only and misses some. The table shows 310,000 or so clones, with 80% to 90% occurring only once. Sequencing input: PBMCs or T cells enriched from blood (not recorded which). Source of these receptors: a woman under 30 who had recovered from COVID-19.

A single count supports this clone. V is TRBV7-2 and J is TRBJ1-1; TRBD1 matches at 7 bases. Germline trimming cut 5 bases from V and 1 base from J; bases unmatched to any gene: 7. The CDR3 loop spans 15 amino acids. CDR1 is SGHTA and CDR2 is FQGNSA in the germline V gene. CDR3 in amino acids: CASSPRQGSNTEAFF. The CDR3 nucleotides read TGTGCCAGCAGCCCGCGACAGGGATCGAACACTGAAGCTTTCTTT.

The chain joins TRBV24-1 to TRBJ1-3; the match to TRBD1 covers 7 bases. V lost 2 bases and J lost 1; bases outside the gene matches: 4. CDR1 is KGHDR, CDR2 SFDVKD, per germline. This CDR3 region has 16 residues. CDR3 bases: TGTGCCACCAGTGATTACAGGGGTAGGTCTGGAAACACCATATATTTT. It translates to CATSDYRGRSGNTIYF.

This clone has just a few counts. CDR3 sequence: CASSQRQGFLEKLFF. The CDR3 DNA reads TGCGCCAGCAGCCAACGACAGGGTTTCTTGGAAAAACTGTTTTTT. The chain links TRBV4-1 to TRBJ1-4; 7 positions match TRBD1. The CDR3 is made up of 15 amino acids. V lost 2 bases and J lost 8; bases outside the gene matches: 8. The germline V gene encodes CDR1 MGHRA and CDR2 YSYEKL.

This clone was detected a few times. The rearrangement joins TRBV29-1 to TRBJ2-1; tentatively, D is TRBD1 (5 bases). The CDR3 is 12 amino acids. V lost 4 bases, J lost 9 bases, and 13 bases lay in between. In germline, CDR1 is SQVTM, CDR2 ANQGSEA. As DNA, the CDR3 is TGCAGCGTTGTAAGGGGTTTGGGTGAGCAGTTCTTC. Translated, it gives CSVVRGLGEQFF.

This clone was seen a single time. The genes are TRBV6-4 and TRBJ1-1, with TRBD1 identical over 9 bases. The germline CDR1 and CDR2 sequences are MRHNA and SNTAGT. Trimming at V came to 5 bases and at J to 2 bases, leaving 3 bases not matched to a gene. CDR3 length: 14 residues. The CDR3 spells CASSQTGGNTEAFF. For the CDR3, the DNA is TGTGCCAGCAGTCAAACAGGGGGCAACACTGAAGCTTTCTTT.

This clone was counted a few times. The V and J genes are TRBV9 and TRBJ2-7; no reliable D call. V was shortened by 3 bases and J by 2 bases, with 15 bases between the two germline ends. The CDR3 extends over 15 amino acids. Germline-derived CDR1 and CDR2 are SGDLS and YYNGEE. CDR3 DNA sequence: TGTGCCAGCAGCGCTCAATGGGCAGAAACCTACGAGCAGTACTTC. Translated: CASSAQWAETYEQYF.

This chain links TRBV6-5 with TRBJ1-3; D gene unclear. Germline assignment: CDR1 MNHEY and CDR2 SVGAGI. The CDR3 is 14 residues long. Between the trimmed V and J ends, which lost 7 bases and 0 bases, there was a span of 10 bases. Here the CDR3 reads CASTAYYSGNTIYF. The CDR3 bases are TGTGCCAGCACGGCTTACTACTCTGGAAACACCATATATTTT.

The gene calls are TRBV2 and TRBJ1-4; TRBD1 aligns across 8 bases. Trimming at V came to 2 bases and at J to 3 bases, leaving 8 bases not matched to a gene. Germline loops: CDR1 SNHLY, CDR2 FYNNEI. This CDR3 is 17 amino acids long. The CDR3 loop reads CASSELQGGESNEKLFF. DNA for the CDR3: TGTGCCAGCAGTGAATTACAGGGGGGAGAATCTAATGAAAAACTGTTTTTT.

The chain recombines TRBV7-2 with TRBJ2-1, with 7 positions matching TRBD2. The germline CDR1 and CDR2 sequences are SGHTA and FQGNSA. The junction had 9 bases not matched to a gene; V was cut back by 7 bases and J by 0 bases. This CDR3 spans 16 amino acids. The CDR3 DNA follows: TGTGCCAGCACTTTGCTGGGCGGGGGCTCCTACAATGAGCAGTTCTTC. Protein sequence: CASTLLGGGSYNEQFF. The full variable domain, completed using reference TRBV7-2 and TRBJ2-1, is GAGVSQSPSNKVTEKGKDVELRCDPISGHTALYWYRQSLGQGLEFLIYFQGNSAPDKSGLPSDRFSAERTGGSVSTLTIQRTQQEDSAVYLCASTLLGGGSYNEQFFGPGTRLTVL.

The CDR3 reads CASSPRTGGLNTEAFF. CDR3 coding DNA: TGTGCCAGCAGCCCGAGGACAGGGGGCTTAAACACTGAAGCTTTCTTT. This chain joins TRBV7-3 and TRBJ1-1; 11 nucleotides match TRBD1. The CDR3 is 16 amino acids. Per the germline V gene, CDR1 is SGHTA and CDR2 is FQGTGA. The trim removed 5 bases at V and 2 bases at J, leaving 7 bases unmatched.

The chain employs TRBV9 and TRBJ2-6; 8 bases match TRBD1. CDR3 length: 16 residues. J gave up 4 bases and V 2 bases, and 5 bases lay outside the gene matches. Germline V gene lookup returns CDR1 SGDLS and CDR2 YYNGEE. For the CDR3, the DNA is TGTGCCAGCAGCGTTGACAGGGGATTCGGGGCCAACGTCCTGACTTTC. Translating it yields CASSVDRGFGANVLTF.

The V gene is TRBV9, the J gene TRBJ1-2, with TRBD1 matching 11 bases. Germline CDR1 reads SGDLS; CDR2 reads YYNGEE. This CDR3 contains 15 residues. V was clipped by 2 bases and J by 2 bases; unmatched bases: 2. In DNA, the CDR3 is TGTGCCAGCAGCGTGGACAGGGGGCGCAACTATGGCTACACCTTC. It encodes CASSVDRGRNYGYTF.

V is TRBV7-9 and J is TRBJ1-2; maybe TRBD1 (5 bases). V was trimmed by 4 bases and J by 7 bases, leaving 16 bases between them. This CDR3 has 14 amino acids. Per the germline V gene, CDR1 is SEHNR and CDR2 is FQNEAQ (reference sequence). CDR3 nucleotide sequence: TGTGCCAGCAGCTCACAGGAATCCCCCCGTGGCTACACCTTC. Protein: CASSSQESPRGYTF.

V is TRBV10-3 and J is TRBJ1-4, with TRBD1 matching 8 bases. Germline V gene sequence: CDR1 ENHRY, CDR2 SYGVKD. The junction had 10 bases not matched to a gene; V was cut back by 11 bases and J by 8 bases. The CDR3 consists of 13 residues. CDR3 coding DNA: TGTGCCGTACAGGGGGTATCTGGAGAAAAACTGTTTTTT. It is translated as CAVQGVSGEKLFF.

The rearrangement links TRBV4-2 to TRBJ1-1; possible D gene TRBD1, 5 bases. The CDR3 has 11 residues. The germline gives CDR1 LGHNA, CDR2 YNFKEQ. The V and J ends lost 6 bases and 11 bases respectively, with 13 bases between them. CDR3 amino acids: CASRLSGVAFF. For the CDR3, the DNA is TGTGCCAGCAGACTCTCGGGGGTTGCTTTCTTT.

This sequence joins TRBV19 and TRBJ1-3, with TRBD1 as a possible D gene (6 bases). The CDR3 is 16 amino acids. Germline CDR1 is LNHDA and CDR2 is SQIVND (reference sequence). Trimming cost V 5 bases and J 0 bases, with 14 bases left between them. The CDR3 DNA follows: TGTGCCAGTAGTGCCCCACAGGGCCTCTCTGGAAACACCATATATTTT. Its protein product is CASSAPQGLSGNTIYF.

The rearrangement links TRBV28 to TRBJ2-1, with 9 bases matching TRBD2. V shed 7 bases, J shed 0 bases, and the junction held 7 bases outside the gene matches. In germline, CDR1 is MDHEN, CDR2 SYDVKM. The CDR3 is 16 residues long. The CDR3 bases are TGTGCCAGCACCAGTAGCGGGAGAGGCTCCTACAATGAGCAGTTCTTC. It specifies CASTSSGRGSYNEQFF.

CDR3 sequence (DNA): TGCGCCAGCAGCGTTCCTAGCGGGAGATCCGGCACAGATACGCAGTATTTT. The encoded protein is CASSVPSGRSGTDTQYF. The V and J genes are TRBV5-1 and TRBJ2-3; TRBD2 matches at 10 bases. Unmatched junction bases numbered 9, after V lost 4 bases and J lost 1 base. This CDR3 region has 17 residues. From germline, CDR1 is SGHRS and CDR2 YFSETQ.

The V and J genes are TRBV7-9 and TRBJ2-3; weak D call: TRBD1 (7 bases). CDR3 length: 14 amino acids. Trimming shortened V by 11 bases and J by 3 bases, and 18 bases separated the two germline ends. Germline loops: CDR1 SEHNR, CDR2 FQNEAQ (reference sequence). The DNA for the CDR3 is TGTGCCTCAAACGGCAGGGGGGAAACAGATACGCAGTATTTT. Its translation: CASNGRGETDTQYF.

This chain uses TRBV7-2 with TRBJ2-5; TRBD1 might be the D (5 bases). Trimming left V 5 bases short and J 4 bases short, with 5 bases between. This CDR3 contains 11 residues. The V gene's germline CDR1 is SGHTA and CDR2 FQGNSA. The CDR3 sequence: CASSQGETQYF. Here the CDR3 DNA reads TGTGCCAGCAGCCAGGGAGAGACCCAGTACTTC.

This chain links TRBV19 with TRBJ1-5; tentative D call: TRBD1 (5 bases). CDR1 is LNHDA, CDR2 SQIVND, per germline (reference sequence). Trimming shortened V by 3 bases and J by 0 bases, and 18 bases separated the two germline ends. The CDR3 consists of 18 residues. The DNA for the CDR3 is TGTGCCAGTAGTATTTCTTTCTTTTCGGGGGATAGCAATCAGCCCCAGCATTTT. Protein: CASSISFFSGDSNQPQHF.

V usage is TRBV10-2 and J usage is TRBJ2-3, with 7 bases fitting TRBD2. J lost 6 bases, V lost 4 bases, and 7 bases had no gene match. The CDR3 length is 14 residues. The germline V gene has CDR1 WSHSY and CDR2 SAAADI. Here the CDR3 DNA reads TGCGCCAGCAGTGTGGGCGGGAGAATGGATACGCAGTATTTT. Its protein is CASSVGGRMDTQYF.